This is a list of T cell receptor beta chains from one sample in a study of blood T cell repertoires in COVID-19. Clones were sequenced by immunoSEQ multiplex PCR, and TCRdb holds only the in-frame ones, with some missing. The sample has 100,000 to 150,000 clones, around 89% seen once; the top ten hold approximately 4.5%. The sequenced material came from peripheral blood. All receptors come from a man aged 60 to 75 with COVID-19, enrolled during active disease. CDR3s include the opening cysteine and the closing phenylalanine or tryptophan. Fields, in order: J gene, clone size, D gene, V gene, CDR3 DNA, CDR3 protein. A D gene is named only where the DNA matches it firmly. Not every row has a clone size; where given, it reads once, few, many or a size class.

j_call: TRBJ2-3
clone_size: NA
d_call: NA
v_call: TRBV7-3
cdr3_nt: TGTGCCAGCAGCTCCCTGGCGGGGGCCACAGATACGCAGTATTTT
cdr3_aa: CASSSLAGATDTQYF

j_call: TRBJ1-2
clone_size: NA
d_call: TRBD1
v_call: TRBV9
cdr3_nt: TGTGCCAGCACCTCAGGACAGGAAGGACCCTATGGCTACACCTTC
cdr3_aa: CASTSGQEGPYGYTF

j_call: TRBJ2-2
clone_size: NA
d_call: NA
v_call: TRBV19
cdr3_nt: TGTGCCAGTAGTACAACGAACACCGGGGAGCTGTTTTTT
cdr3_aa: CASSTTNTGELFF

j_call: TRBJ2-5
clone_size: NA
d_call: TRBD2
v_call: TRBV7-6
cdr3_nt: TGTGCCAGCAGCTTAGAAGCTAGCGGGCGGGGGGTCGGGACCCAGTACTTC
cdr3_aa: CASSLEASGRGVGTQYF

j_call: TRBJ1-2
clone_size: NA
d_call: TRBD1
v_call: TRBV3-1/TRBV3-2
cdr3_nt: TGTGCCAGCAGCCAAGATAGGGCAGGGGGCTTTGAGGACTATGGCTACACCTTC
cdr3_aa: CASSQDRAGGFEDYGYTF

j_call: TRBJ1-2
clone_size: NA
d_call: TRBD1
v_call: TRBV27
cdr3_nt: TGTGCCAGCAGACCGACAGGGGGTGACTATGGCTACACCTTC
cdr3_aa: CASRPTGGDYGYTF

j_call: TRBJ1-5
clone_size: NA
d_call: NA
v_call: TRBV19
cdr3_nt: TGTGCCAGTACTGGGAGGGGACTTAGCAATCAGCCCCAGCATTTT
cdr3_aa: CASTGRGLSNQPQHF

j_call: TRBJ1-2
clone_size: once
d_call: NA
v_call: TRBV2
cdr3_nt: TGTGCCAGCAGTGAAATGACATTTCATTCCGCCCCTGGCTACACCTTC
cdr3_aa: CASSEMTFHSAPGYTF

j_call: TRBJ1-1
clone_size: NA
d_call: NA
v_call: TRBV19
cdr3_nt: TGTGCCAGTAAAGGAGGACTAGGGGCGGTGGGAACTGAAGCTTTCTTT
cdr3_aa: CASKGGLGAVGTEAFF

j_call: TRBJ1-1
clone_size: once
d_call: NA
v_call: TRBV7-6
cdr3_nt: TGTGCCAGCAGCCGCTTCGGCGGCGGGATACCTGAAGCTTTCTTT
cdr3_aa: CASSRFGGGIPEAFF